This T cell receptor beta chain was sequenced for a study of beta chain features in type 1 diabetes. The whole isolated RNA underwent reverse transcription, so sequencing captured expressed TCRB transcripts. Profiled with immunoSEQ multiplex PCR; TCRdb holds only in-frame clones, not every one. The sample shows around 500,000 clones, 11% of them seen only once. The CDR3 has 15 amino acids. The germline V gene has CDR1 SGDLS and CDR2 YYNGEE. The V end lost 4 bases, the J end lost 1 base, and 12 bases lay between the germline ends. The sequence derives from a woman aged 18-29 years in good health. Sequenced input: naive CD4+ T cells from blood. The gene calls are TRBV9 and TRBJ2-1; tentative D call: TRBD1 (5 bases). CDR3 sequence: CASSPEGDSYNEQFF. CDR3 bases: TGTGCCAGCAGCCCCGAAGGGGATTCCTACAATGAGCAGTTCTTC.